The 25 T cell receptor beta chains given below trace back to one sample, sequenced in a study of T-cell memory formation after mild COVID-19. TCRdb itself ran the 5' RACE reads through MiXCR, one entry per CDR3 protein. Of a few hundred thousand distinct CDR3 sequences in the sample, just under 20% were seen once. Sequenced: PBMCs or a T cell subset sorted from them (not recorded which). The source is a man aged 18 to 29 who had mild COVID-19 (a few samples of this study predate the infection). Cell type and time point are not known.

This chain uses TRBV29-1 with TRBJ1-1, with D unresolved. V dropped 4 bases and J dropped 0 bases, with 9 bases sitting between them. There are 13 residues in the CDR3. Germline CDR1 is SQVTM and CDR2 is ANQGSEA. The CDR3 DNA sequence: TGCAGCGTTGTCGTGGGCTTGAACACTGAAGCTTTCTTT. Its translation is CSVVVGLNTEAFF. Full variable domain (remainder filled in from reference TRBV29-1 and TRBJ1-1): SAVISQKPSRDICQRGTSLTIQCQVDSQVTMMFWYRQQPGQSLTLIATANQGSEATYESGFVIDKFPISRPNLTFSTLTVSNMSPEDSSIYLCSVVVGLNTEAFFGQGTRLTVV.

The rearrangement uses TRBV3-2 and TRBJ2-3; TRBD2, the D gene given by the table, was not confirmed from the DNA. TRBV3-2 is an annotated pseudogene. CDR3 length: 16 residues. The DNA for the CDR3 is TGTGCCAGCAGCCAAGAGAGGACTAGCGAAAGGGATACGCAGTATTTT. Translated: CASSQERTSERDTQYF.

This clonotype was seen only a few times. The chain is built from TRBV7-3 and TRBJ2-1; the match to TRBD2 covers 9 bases. The junction had 5 bases not matched to a gene; V was cut back by 5 bases and J by 6 bases. From germline, CDR1 is SGHTA and CDR2 FQGTGA. This CDR3 is 14 amino acids long. CDR3 sequence reads: CASSLRLAANEQFF. The CDR3 DNA reads TGTGCCAGCAGCCTAAGACTAGCGGCCAATGAGCAGTTCTTC.

CDR3 sequence: CASSFLSEETQYF. For the CDR3, the DNA is TGCGCCAGCAGCTTCTTGTCGGAAGAGACCCAGTACTTC. V and J are TRBV5-1 and TRBJ2-5; no reliable D call. The CDR3 is made up of 13 amino acids. V lost 2 bases, J lost 3 bases, and 8 bases lay in between. CDR1 is SGHRS, CDR2 YFSETQ, per germline.

CDR3 protein: CASSSPGATEAFF. The CDR3 coding sequence is TGTGCCAGCAGCTCCCCAGGGGCCACTGAAGCTTTCTTT. The gene calls are TRBV7-3 and TRBJ1-1, with D maybe TRBD1 (6 bases). Trimming removed 4 bases from V and 4 bases from J, with 10 bases in between. The CDR3 totals 13 residues. Germline assignment: CDR1 SGHTA and CDR2 FQGTGA.

This clonotype has at least ten counts. The chain is built from TRBV12-3 or TRBV12-4 and TRBJ1-6; D remains unclear. V lost 11 bases to trimming and J lost 0 bases, with 20 bases between them. The CDR3 spans 17 residues. This CDR3 is CASRHQIQPSYNSPLHF. The CDR3 DNA is TGTGCCTCTAGACACCAAATACAACCCTCCTATAATTCACCCCTCCACTTT.

A single count supports this clonotype. V is TRBV12-3 or TRBV12-4 and J is TRBJ2-7; D not resolved. CDR3 length: 13 amino acids. Trimming removed 6 bases from V and 5 bases from J, with 14 bases in between. This CDR3 is CASSESHRNEQYF. The DNA of the CDR3 is TGTGCCAGCAGCGAAAGTCATCGGAACGAGCAGTACTTC.

This chain joins TRBV5-4 and TRBJ2-7; 14 bases are shared with TRBD2. Germline CDR1 is SGHNT and CDR2 is YYREEE (reference sequence). This CDR3 region has 16 residues. After removal of 4 bases from V and 2 bases from J, the junction contained 5 bases not matched to a gene. CDR3 sequence: CASSRGTSGGTYEQYF. CDR3 DNA: TGTGCCAGCAGCCGGGGGACTAGCGGGGGAACCTACGAGCAGTACTTC.

This clonotype is a singleton in its sample. The rearrangement uses TRBV28 and TRBJ2-3; 14 bases match TRBD2. The CDR3 is 16 residues long. Germline assignment: CDR1 MDHEN and CDR2 SYDVKM. The V and J ends lost 5 bases and 3 bases, in that order; junction bases with no gene match: 4. CDR3 DNA: TGTGCCAGCAGTCTGACTAGCGGGGGGGCAACAGATACGCAGTATTTT. Protein: CASSLTSGGATDTQYF.

The chain employs TRBV19 and TRBJ2-2; D not certain. V lost 5 bases, J lost 6 bases, and 10 bases lay in between. Germline CDR1 and CDR2: LNHDA and SQIVND (reference sequence). The CDR3 consists of 13 residues. CDR3 in amino acids: CASSAVDAGELFF. The CDR3 region has the DNA TGTGCCAGTAGTGCCGTCGACGCCGGGGAGCTGTTTTTT.

The V call is TRBV5-1, the J call TRBJ2-3; D is possibly TRBD1 (6 bases). This CDR3 has 14 residues. Germline V gene sequence: CDR1 SGHRS, CDR2 YFSETQ. With 2 bases removed from V and 5 bases from J, the gap between germline ends came to 12 bases. The CDR3 reads CASSLQGFGDTQYF. The CDR3 DNA sequence: TGCGCCAGCAGCTTACAGGGCTTCGGAGATACGCAGTATTTT.

This clonotype showed up just a few times. This sequence joins TRBV7-9 and TRBJ1-2; D unresolved. Germline CDR1 and CDR2: SEHNR and FQNEAQ (reference sequence). V was cut by 5 bases and J by 8 bases, with 9 bases left in between. This CDR3 spans 11 amino acids. CDR3 residues: CASSLSTGYTF. In DNA form, the CDR3 reads TGTGCCAGCAGCCTCAGCACGGGCTACACCTTC.

In its sample, this clonotype was seen a few times. The V and J genes are TRBV4-3 and TRBJ1-3, with D possibly being TRBD1 (5 bases). The ends were cut back, 0 bases at V and 2 bases at J, with 8 bases in the middle. This CDR3 spans 15 amino acids. Germline CDR1 and CDR2: LGHNA and YSLEER. The CDR3 loop is CASSQEYRPGNTIYF. In DNA form, the CDR3 reads TGCGCCAGCAGCCAAGAGTACAGGCCTGGAAACACCATATATTTT.

This clonotype came up a few times. This chain uses TRBV10-3 with TRBJ1-1; 7 bases fit TRBD1. The CDR3 loop spans 16 amino acids. CDR1 is ENHRY, CDR2 SYGVKD, per germline. Germline trimming cut 4 bases from V and 3 bases from J; bases unmatched to any gene: 11. The CDR3 nucleotides are TGTGCCATCAGTGCCTCGGGAGGGGGCCCGGACACTGAAGCTTTCTTT. This codes for CAISASGGGPDTEAFF.

This sequence joins TRBV12-3 or TRBV12-4 and TRBJ2-2; 8 positions agree with TRBD2. The trim removed 5 bases at V and 6 bases at J, leaving 8 bases unmatched. The CDR3 sequence is 15 residues long. The CDR3 region has the DNA TGTGCCAGCAGTATAACCCAGACTAGCGCCGGGGAGCTGTTTTTT. Its protein is CASSITQTSAGELFF.

This clonotype was found a few times. The rearrangement links TRBV24-1 to TRBJ1-2; D is undetermined. Between the trimmed V and J ends, which lost 10 bases and 7 bases, there was a span of 15 bases. Looked up from germline, CDR1 is KGHDR and CDR2 is SFDVKD. The CDR3 extends over 12 amino acids. CDR3 protein: CATASRTGGYTF. CDR3 in DNA: TGTGCCACGGCGAGCAGGACCGGTGGCTACACCTTC.

This clonotype occurred a few times. The chain couples TRBV5-1 to TRBJ1-5; no reliable D call. This CDR3 region has 14 residues. Looked up from germline, CDR1 is SGHRS and CDR2 is YFSETQ. The V end was cut by 2 bases, the J end by 7 bases, with 13 bases between. This CDR3 reads CASSFGRNTQPQHF. The DNA for the CDR3 is TGCGCCAGCAGCTTTGGAAGGAATACCCAGCCCCAGCATTTT. The full variable domain, rest sourced from reference TRBV5-1 and TRBJ1-5, is KAGVTQTPRYLIKTRGQQVTLSCSPISGHRSVSWYQQTPGQGLQFLFEYFSETQRNKGNFPGRFSGRQFSNSRSEMNVSTLELGDSALYLCASSFGRNTQPQHFGDGTRLSIL.

The chain combines TRBV12-5 with TRBJ1-1, with TRBD1 as a possible D gene (6 bases). The CDR3 has 12 residues. Germline-derived CDR1 and CDR2 are LGHNT and FRNRAP. Trimming took 0 bases from V and 8 from J, leaving 7 bases between them. The CDR3 DNA is TGTGCTAGTGGTTTGGTCGGGACAGAAGCTTTCTTT. Protein sequence: CASGLVGTEAFF. Variable domain in full (rest from reference TRBV12-5 and TRBJ1-1): DARVTQTPRHKVTEMGQEVTMRCQPILGHNTVFWYRQTMMQGLELLAYFRNRAPLDDSGMPKDRFSAEMPDATLATLKIQPSEPRDSAVYFCASGLVGTEAFFGQGTRLTVV.

The table lists this clonotype with a few counts. The chain has TRBV7-9 and TRBJ2-1; D remains ambiguous. CDR1 and CDR2 (germline): SEHNR, FQNEAQ (reference sequence). V was clipped by 6 bases and J by 9 bases, with 12 bases between them. CDR3 length equals 12 residues. The CDR3 nucleotides are TGTGCCAGCAGGATGGGCCGTGGTGAGCAGTTCTTC. Its protein is CASRMGRGEQFF.

For this clonotype: The junction differs from germline at one of its ends, possibly a read error. This rearrangement joins TRBV12-3 or TRBV12-4 to TRBJ1-2; 11 bases map to TRBD1. The CDR3 is 14 amino acids. The CDR3 DNA is TGTGCCAGCAGTTTGGCCATGGGGACAGGGGGAAGTGCATTC. Its protein is CASSLAMGTGGSAF.

Regarding this clonotype: The junction does not match germline at one end; this may be a read error. This rearrangement joins TRBV5-1 to TRBJ2-2, with 7 bases fitting TRBD2. The CDR3 is 15 residues long. Germline V gives CDR1 SGHRS, CDR2 YFSETQ. This CDR3 is CASSLAIGLVEEVFF. CDR3 coding DNA: TGCGCCAGCAGCTTGGCCATTGGACTAGTGGAGGAGGTGTTTTTT. Full variable domain (remainder filled in from reference TRBV5-1 and TRBJ2-2): KAGVTQTPRYLIKTRGQQVTLSCSPISGHRSVSWYQQTPGQGLQFLFEYFSETQRNKGNFPGRFSGRQFSNSRSEMNVSTLELGDSALYLCASSLAIGLVEEVFFGEGSRLTVL.

The chain combines TRBV20-1 with TRBJ2-3; D is possibly TRBD2 (5 bases). Per germline, CDR1 DFQATT and CDR2 SNEGSKA (reference sequence). V lost 1 base and J 1 base, leaving 9 bases between the germline ends. The CDR3 sequence is 14 residues long. CDR3 in amino acids: CSARAAGGTDTQYF. The CDR3 DNA reads TGCAGTGCTAGAGCGGCCGGGGGCACAGATACGCAGTATTTT.

This clonotype has a handful of counts. The chain employs TRBV19 and TRBJ2-1; 8 nucleotides align to TRBD2. CDR3 size: 14 residues. V trimming: 6 bases; J trimming: 8 bases; junction bases outside the gene matches: 9. The V gene's germline CDR1 is LNHDA and CDR2 SQIVND (reference sequence). This CDR3 is CASRIRGGGDEQFF. CDR3 DNA: TGTGCCAGTAGGATTCGGGGGGGAGGGGATGAGCAGTTCTTC.

The CDR3 DNA reads TGCAGTGCTTCCCCGGGACAGGGGGACTATGGCTACACCTTC. Residues: CSASPGQGDYGYTF. The V call is TRBV20-1, the J call TRBJ1-2; 11 bases align to TRBD1. CDR1 and CDR2 from the germline V gene are DFQATT and SNEGSKA (reference sequence). The V gene end was trimmed by 5 bases and the J gene end by 3 bases; junction bases not matched to a gene: 5. The CDR3 loop spans 14 amino acids.

This clonotype was recorded a few times. V and J are TRBV12-3 or TRBV12-4 and TRBJ2-6, with D tentatively TRBD1 (6 bases). Between the trimmed V and J ends, which lost 6 bases and 0 bases, there was a span of 9 bases. This CDR3 has 15 amino acids. The DNA for the CDR3 is TGTGCCAGCAGCCGGACAGCCTCTGGGGCCAACGTCCTGACTTTC. It yields the protein CASSRTASGANVLTF.